This T cell receptor beta chain was sequenced during a study of blood T cell repertoires in COVID-19. The data were produced by immunoSEQ multiplex PCR, yet TCRdb's version contains in-frame clones alone and is incomplete. The sample yields about 360,000 clones, around nine tenths seen once. CDR3 length: 13 residues. With V trimmed by 1 base and J by 6 bases, 3 bases remained unmatched. Germline V gene sequence: CDR1 SGHAT, CDR2 FQDESV (reference sequence). The sequence was obtained from an older woman with COVID-19, enrolled during active disease. The sequenced sample consisted of peripheral blood. The V and J genes are TRBV11-1 and TRBJ2-7; TRBD1 matches 7 bases. Here the CDR3 reads CASSLGTGAEQYF. CDR3 nucleotides: TGTGCCAGCAGCTTAGGCACAGGGGCCGAGCAGTACTTC.